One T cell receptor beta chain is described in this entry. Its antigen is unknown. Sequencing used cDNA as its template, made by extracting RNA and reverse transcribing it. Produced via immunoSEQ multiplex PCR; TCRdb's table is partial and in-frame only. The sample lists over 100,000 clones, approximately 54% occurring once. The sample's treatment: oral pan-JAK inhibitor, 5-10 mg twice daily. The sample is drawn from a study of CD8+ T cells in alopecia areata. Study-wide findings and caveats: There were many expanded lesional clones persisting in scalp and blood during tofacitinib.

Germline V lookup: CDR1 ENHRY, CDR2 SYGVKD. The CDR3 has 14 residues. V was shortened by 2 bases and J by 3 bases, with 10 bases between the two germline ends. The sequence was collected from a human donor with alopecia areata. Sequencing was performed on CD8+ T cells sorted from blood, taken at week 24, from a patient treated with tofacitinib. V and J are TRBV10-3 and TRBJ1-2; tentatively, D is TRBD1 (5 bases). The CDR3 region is CAISERGRDYGYTF. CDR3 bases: TGTGCCATCAGTGAGAGGGGAAGGGACTATGGCTACACCTTC.